This T cell receptor beta chain was identified during a study of blood T cell repertoires in COVID-19 (dated by TCRdb to 2020 to 2021). Context from the whole study: The collaborator samples originated in the United States, Italy and Spain and spanned the acute and convalescent phases of COVID-19. The material from the prospective study consisted of cDNA or gDNA derived from T cells, B-cell-depleted T cells, or PBMCs. The dataset comprised deeply sampled blood TCRbeta repertoires from subjects exposed to, actively infected with, or recovered from COVID-19. The repertoires were made available in a free public database intended to serve as a resource for research on the immune response to SARS-CoV-2. Samples were obtained from the ongoing ImmuneRACE study (first 160 participants) and from some 1,200 subjects provided by 6 global collaborators. A de-identified subject ID, COVID-19 status, age in years and sex were almost always included in the sample metadata. Where available, HLA class I and class II types were obtained from metadata supplied by the sample provider rather than from assay-based typing.

In the case of this clone: This clone's antigen is unknown. No much larger clone is present one base from it, and per-base qualities are unavailable.

Study-level results and caveats: Clinical and demographic metadata were provided uncurated, with the amount varying by source and participant.

According to the germline V gene, CDR1 reads KGHDR and CDR2 reads SFDVKD. CDR3 length: 14 amino acids, cysteine to phenylalanine. Of all the DNA, just the CDR3 is kept, 42 bases in frame from base 1. V gives up 2 bases and J gives up 8 bases, and the segment between their germline ends measures 14 bases. TCRbeta CDR3 regions were amplified from genomic DNA using the immunoSEQ Assay, a bias-controlled multiplex PCR. On the study's bioinformatics: The number of nucleated cells in each sample was estimated from the amplification of reference gene primers within the assay. To quantify the absolute abundance of each unique TCRbeta CDR3 rearrangement, sequence reads were collapsed and filtered. For each sample, productive Simpson clonality was calculated as the square root of Simpson's diversity index over productive rearrangements. What TCRdb holds here is the immuneACCESS table cut down to in-frame rearrangements. Part of the clones is not present; checked against another copy, under half of the missing clones reflect an unresolved V gene, and the others are unexplained. The V and J calls and clone size are taken from that table; D and trimming were inferred from the DNA. The sample table contains over 30,000 clones; only one count was recorded for approximately 83% of them. Roughly 18% of the sample belongs to the ten largest clones.

Collaborating institutions collected whole blood in K2EDTA tubes following their own protocols. Collaborator samples were shipped for TCRbeta analysis as frozen whole blood, isolated PBMCs, or DNA extracted from either sample type. The chain is assembled from TRBV24-1 and TRBJ1-2; possibly the D gene is TRBD1, per 5 matching bases. Sequencing was performed on peripheral blood. This clonotype originated in an older woman with active COVID-19. The DNA sequence follows: TGTGCCACCAGTGATTCGGGAGGGGCAGGGGGCTACACCTTC. This gives the protein CATSDSGGAGGYTF.